This TCR beta chain was profiled in a study of cytotoxic CD8 clonotypes in ibrutinib-treated CLL. The CDR3 spans 15 residues. The germline CDR1 and CDR2 sequences are MDHEN and SYDVKM. V was clipped by 3 bases and J by 8 bases, with 19 bases between them. Clones were sequenced by immunoSEQ multiplex PCR, and TCRdb holds only the in-frame ones, with some missing. Here the sample spans around 30,000 clones, 45% to 65% being singletons. The gene calls are TRBV28 and TRBJ1-2; possibly TRBD1 for D (6 bases). Sequencing used PBMCs, obtained before ibrutinib treatment. The receptor comes from a human donor with chronic lymphocytic leukemia. Here the CDR3 DNA reads TGTGCCAGCAGTTTCGGACAGTTCACCGCCGCGGGCTACACCTTC. Residues: CASSFGQFTAAGYTF.